This T cell receptor beta chain was captured in a study of Graves' ophthalmopathy and Graves' hyperthyroidism (dated by TCRdb to 2016 to 2018). As for the study more broadly: Peripheral blood was collected at initial diagnosis, prior to any treatment. The study used TCR beta repertoire signatures to distinguish Graves' ophthalmopathy from Graves' hyperthyroidism and to predict progression to ophthalmopathy. In total, 135 blood samples were TCR-sequenced: some 43 ophthalmopathy, 75 hyperthyroidism and some 17 hyperthyroidism-to-ophthalmopathy patients. To explore V-J signatures that separate ophthalmopathy from hyperthyroidism, a discovery set of about 96 patients was enrolled, consisting of 40 to 45 with ophthalmopathy and around 57 with stable hyperthyroidism. For independent validation, a separate cohort was made up of approximately 19 hyperthyroidism patients plus 17 patients who later progressed from hyperthyroidism to ophthalmopathy. In about 6 hyperthyroidism patients, T-cell repertoires of thyroid tissue and blood were compared. Following sample collection, hyperthyroidism patients were given methimazole at a starting dose of 30 mg daily, and ophthalmopathy patients were given high-dose intravenous methylprednisolone.

Worth noting for this clonotype: The target of this receptor is not known. No much larger clone is present one base from it, and per-base qualities are unavailable.

The germline V gene specifies SNHLY as CDR1 and FYNNEI as CDR2. Including the terminal cysteine and phenylalanine, the CDR3 comprises 16 residues. Kept here is only the CDR3 DNA, which spans 48 bases and is read in frame from base 1. Between the V and J ends, shortened by 4 bases and 0 bases respectively, the junction contains 13 bases. For repertoire sequencing, TCR beta CDR3 regions were amplified from RNA transcripts. A first-round RT-PCR used HTBI primers with the Qiagen OneStep RT-PCR kit, followed by a second-round multiplex PCR, size selection and purification. The libraries underwent paired-end sequencing with 100 bp reads on an Illumina HiSeq2000. The paper's data handling went like this. SOAPnuke was used for read processing, and reads with adapters, uncalled bases, a mean Phred below 15, or no exact constant-primer or identifier match were discarded. COPE v1.2.5 was used to merge high-quality paired reads. Each unique nucleotide sequence was defined as a clonotype, and clonotypes were aligned to IMGT TRB V, D and J references with MiTCR v1.1. The analysis was limited to V-J combinations with a frequency above 0.0001, which together covered over 99% of the repertoires. A TCR clonal expansion and chaos score per V-J combination was defined as the ratio of F50 clonal expansion to chaos observed in the TCRdist matrix. Welch's t-statistics and random forest were used to reduce features to 13 V-J combinations, which were fed into a naive Bayes classifier. The similarity between thyroid and blood repertoires was quantified using the Morisita-Horn index. TCRdb reran the public reads through fastp at Q25 and MiXCR, keeping productive beta chains. Each CDR3 protein appears once, grouped with its most common genes and DNA. The V and J calls come from TCRdb's annotation, not from the publication. For this sample the table gives roughly 220,000 distinct CDR3 sequences, of which around 42% were detected only once. The top ten hold approximately 44% of the sample.

On the study overall, not on this receptor specifically: In validation, the model predicted ophthalmopathy progression with 55% to 71% sensitivity and around 72% specificity; eleven to twelve predicted patients were CT-confirmed with GO in a median of about 6.2 months. Ophthalmopathy was separated from stable hyperthyroidism by the 13-signature model with about 88% sensitivity and roughly 83% specificity in cross-validation and with 80%/75% in the test set. Most expanded thyroid clonotypes with a frequency above 0.001 also appeared in blood, which suggests that blood repertoires may reflect the immune response in the thyroid. No statistical method was used to set the sample size in advance, and the investigators knew which group each participant was assigned to.

The ophthalmopathy patients had moderately to severely active disease, with a Clinical Activity Score of 3 or higher, a NOSPECS grade of 4 or higher, and a disease duration of less than 3 months. Patients with other autoimmune diseases, uncontrolled infections, pregnancy or lactation were excluded. Diagnosis relied on clinical symptoms, serum thyroxine, TRAb, thyroid ultrasound and orbital computed tomography. Using Ficoll-Paque density gradient centrifugation, PBMCs were isolated from approximately 11 ml of fresh peripheral blood. Total RNA was extracted with Trizol reagent and quality-checked on an Agilent 2100 Bioanalyzer.

Sample: peripheral blood. The chain is made from TRBV2 and TRBJ2-1; the D call is possibly TRBD1 or TRBD2, each sharing 5 bases. The receptor's source is an adult man with Graves' ophthalmopathy. CDR3 loop: CASSVTAVSSYNEQFF. Here is the DNA: TGTGCCAGCAGTGTGACAGCGGTGAGCTCCTACAATGAGCAGTTCTTC.